These 25 T cell receptor beta chains share one sample of origin, sequenced in a study of regulatory T cells in long-lasting Graves disease. Construction of the TCR beta libraries employed iRepertoire HTBI primers in conjunction with Arm-PCR of CDR3 regions. In TCRdb, the multiplex PCR reads were re-called with MiXCR into one record per CDR3 protein. Among approximately 440,000 distinct CDR3 sequences listed, roughly a quarter were seen once. The time point denotes: persistent/refractory GD, antithyroid drugs over 5 years with positive TRAb. Extracted PBMC RNA gave rise to the TCR library. The sample was peripheral blood mononuclear cells (PBMCs), taken when the disease was refractory, from a patient treated with antithyroid drugs. These receptors were taken from a female donor with Graves disease.

In regard to this clonotype: Germline and junction disagree at one end, which may indicate a read error. The V call is TRBV11-2, the J call TRBJ2-4; D may be TRBD1 (5 bases). Looked up from germline, CDR1 is SGHAT and CDR2 is FQNNGV. This CDR3 is built from 14 residues. CDR3 nucleotide sequence: TGTGCCAGCAGCTTAGATCGAGCAGGACAACATGTCGGATTC. Its protein product is CASSLDRAGQHVGF.

The chain employs TRBV14 and TRBJ2-1, with 7 bases matching TRBD2. The CDR3 extends over 20 amino acids. Trimming at V came to 5 bases and at J to 3 bases, leaving 22 bases not matched to a gene. Per the germline V gene, CDR1 is SGHDN and CDR2 is FVKESK. The CDR3 DNA reads as TGTGCCAGCAGCTTACACAGGCCCCTCTGGCGGGGGTTGAGCTACAATGAGCAGTTCTTC. Translation gives CASSLHRPLWRGLSYNEQFF.

The CDR3 protein is CASSLDRTTVGYTF. In nucleotides, the CDR3 is TGTGCCAGTAGTCTGGACAGGACGACTGTCGGCTACACCTTC. This chain uses TRBV19 with TRBJ1-2; 7 bases are shared with TRBD1. This CDR3 region has 14 residues. The ends lost 5 bases at V and 8 bases at J; junction bases unmatched: 11. Germline values: CDR1 LNHDA, CDR2 SQIVND (reference sequence).

The chain carries TRBV2 and TRBJ2-1; 9 bases are a match to TRBD2. Unmatched junction bases numbered 10, after V lost 5 bases and J lost 8 bases. This CDR3 spans 15 amino acids. Germline lookup yields CDR1 SNHLY and CDR2 FYNNEI. The CDR3 nucleotides are TGTGCCAGCAGTAGGCGGGAGGGCCTAAACGATGAGCAGTTCTTC. Amino acid sequence: CASSRREGLNDEQFF.

The chain is built from TRBV20-1 and TRBJ2-2; a weak D match, TRBD1 (6 bases). CDR1 and CDR2 (germline): DFQATT, SNEGSKA (reference sequence). Trimming left V 4 bases short and J 7 bases short, with 13 bases between. This CDR3 region has 13 residues. The CDR3 DNA follows: TGCAGTGCTAAGAGAACAGGGAGCGGGGAGCTGTTTTTT. This translates into CSAKRTGSGELFF.

In this sample, this clonotype turned up a few times. The chain has TRBV7-3 and TRBJ2-6; 10 positions agree with TRBD1. CDR3 length equals 21 residues. The V and J ends lost 4 bases and 3 bases, in that order; junction bases with no gene match: 18. Germline CDR1 is SGHTA and CDR2 is FQGTGA. This CDR3 reads CASSSRGGGDRGLNGANVLTF. As DNA, the CDR3 is TGTGCCAGCAGCTCCCGCGGCGGGGGTGACAGGGGGCTTAATGGGGCCAACGTCCTGACTTTC.

Only a few counts were recorded for this clonotype. The V gene is TRBV20-1, the J gene TRBJ2-7; D is perhaps TRBD2 (6 bases). Deletions cut 6 bases from V and 4 bases from J, with 22 bases between. This CDR3 has 15 amino acids. In germline, CDR1 is DFQATT, CDR2 SNEGSKA (reference sequence). The CDR3 reads CSASRGASAKYEQYF. CDR3 coding DNA: TGCAGTGCCTCCCGAGGGGCTAGCGCAAAGTACGAGCAGTACTTC.

This clonotype was detected ten times or more. The chain links TRBV28 to TRBJ1-2; 7 positions agree with TRBD1. J was trimmed by 4 bases and V by 7 bases; bases with no gene match: 9. This CDR3 has 14 amino acids. Per germline, CDR1 MDHEN and CDR2 SYDVKM. CDR3 nucleotides: TGTGCCAGCACCCGGGACAGTGTAATCTATGGCTACACCTTC. Its translation: CASTRDSVIYGYTF.

This clonotype was counted ten times or more. The genes are TRBV7-2 and TRBJ1-2; D not certain. Germline V gene sequence: CDR1 SGHTA, CDR2 FQGNSA. The CDR3 has 13 amino acids. The ends were cut back, 1 base at V and 6 bases at J, with 9 bases in the middle. In nucleotides, the CDR3 is TGTGCCAGCAGCTTAGGTCCTAGTAATGGCTACACCTTC. It codes for CASSLGPSNGYTF.

This chain uses TRBV19 with TRBJ1-1; D unresolved. V dropped 3 bases and J dropped 6 bases, with 11 bases sitting between them. CDR1 LNHDA and CDR2 SQIVND come from the germline V gene (reference sequence). The CDR3 runs to 13 residues. The CDR3, as DNA: TGTGCCAGTAGTATTCGAGGGCTCGCTGAAGCTTTCTTT. Translation: CASSIRGLAEAFF. Full variable domain (remainder filled in from reference TRBV19 and TRBJ1-1): DGGITQSPKYLFRKEGQNVTLSCEQNLNHDAMYWYRQDPGQGLRLIYYSQIVNDFQKGDIAEGYSVSREKKESFPLTVTSAQKNPTAFYLCASSIRGLAEAFFGQGTRLTVV.

The chain couples TRBV7-6 to TRBJ2-5, with D unresolved. CDR1 SGHVS and CDR2 FNYEAQ come from the germline V gene. This CDR3 is 14 amino acids long. Trimming took off 1 base at V and 5 bases at J, with 11 bases between the two ends. This CDR3 reads CASSLGSLRETQYF. CDR3 bases: TGTGCCAGCAGCTTAGGGAGTTTGAGGGAGACCCAGTACTTC.

A remark on this clonotype: A read error may be the cause here, since a much bigger clone is one base away. This chain uses TRBV12-3 or TRBV12-4 with TRBJ1-5; 8 nucleotides align to TRBD1. J gave up 2 bases and V 5 bases, and 14 bases lay outside the gene matches. The CDR3 is 18 residues long. CDR3 sequence reads: CASSAPTGAQGGNQPQHF. The CDR3 DNA reads as TGTGCCAGCAGTGCCCCGACAGGGGCCCAAGGGGGCAATCAGCCCCAGCATTTT.

The chain has TRBV20-1 and TRBJ2-3, with 8 bases lining up with TRBD2. V shed 1 base and J 5 bases; nucleotides not matched to a gene: 11. Germline lookup yields CDR1 DFQATT and CDR2 SNEGSKA (reference sequence). This CDR3 contains 16 residues. CDR3 nucleotides: TGCAGTGCTAGAGTCCCCCCAGCGGGAGCGGTAGATACGCAGTATTTT. As protein: CSARVPPAGAVDTQYF.

The V gene is TRBV10-3, the J gene TRBJ1-1, with D unclear. Deletions cut 5 bases from V and 0 bases from J, with 13 bases between. Germline-derived CDR1 and CDR2 are ENHRY and SYGVKD. This CDR3 region has 15 residues. The CDR3 protein is CAISRRSSLNTEAFF. CDR3 in DNA: TGTGCCATCAGTAGAAGGAGCAGCCTGAACACTGAAGCTTTCTTT.

This clonotype was counted between two and nine times. This chain connects TRBV6-1 to TRBJ2-2; the D gene is possibly TRBD2 (5 bases). The V end lost 4 bases, the J end lost 2 bases, and 14 bases lay between the germline ends. Germline assignment: CDR1 MNHNS and CDR2 SASEGT. The CDR3 length is 16 residues. The CDR3 sequence is CASSARRSGNTGELFF. The CDR3 nucleotides read TGTGCCAGCAGTGCCCGGAGGAGCGGTAACACCGGGGAGCTGTTTTTT.

The chain joins TRBV20-1 to TRBJ1-5; 7 nucleotides align to TRBD1. The CDR3 loop spans 14 amino acids. Germline lookup yields CDR1 DFQATT and CDR2 SNEGSKA (reference sequence). The V gene end was trimmed by 3 bases and the J gene end by 6 bases; junction bases not matched to a gene: 8. CDR3 region: CSARVQGVSQPQHF. The CDR3 DNA is TGCAGTGCTAGGGTTCAGGGGGTGAGTCAGCCCCAGCATTTT.

CDR3 nucleotides: TGCAGCGTTCCCAACAAGCCGGGACAGGCGAGTGGAAACACCATATATTTT. Translation gives CSVPNKPGQASGNTIYF. V usage is TRBV29-1 and J usage is TRBJ1-3; 8 nucleotides align to TRBD1. Germline V gene data show CDR1 as SQVTM and CDR2 as ANQGSEA. This CDR3 contains 17 residues. V lost 5 bases to trimming and J lost 3 bases; unmatched junction nucleotides: 15.

This clonotype appeared a few times. The chain carries TRBV20-1 and TRBJ2-6, with 7 bases identical to TRBD2. V was clipped by 5 bases and J by 0 bases; unmatched bases: 10. Germline CDR1 is DFQATT and CDR2 is SNEGSKA (reference sequence). The CDR3 is 17 amino acids. CDR3 loop: CSAPAAGTFSGANVLTF. CDR3 in DNA: TGCAGTGCTCCGGCAGCGGGGACGTTCTCTGGGGCCAACGTCCTGACTTTC.

The rearrangement uses TRBV5-1 and TRBJ2-4; D may correspond to TRBD1 or TRBD2 (5 bases each). V was trimmed by 4 bases and J by 7 bases, leaving 18 bases between them. CDR1 is SGHRS and CDR2 is YFSETQ in the germline V gene. This CDR3 comprises 15 residues. CDR3 amino acids: CASSLGDRGRNIQYF. CDR3 sequence (DNA): TGCGCCAGCAGCCTGGGGGACCGCGGACGGAACATTCAGTACTTC. Combining the CDR3 with reference TRBV5-1 and TRBJ2-4 gives the whole variable domain KAGVTQTPRYLIKTRGQQVTLSCSPISGHRSVSWYQQTPGQGLQFLFEYFSETQRNKGNFPGRFSGRQFSNSRSEMNVSTLELGDSALYLCASSLGDRGRNIQYFGAGTRLSVL.

This clonotype was seen a handful of times. The rearrangement links TRBV6-1 to TRBJ2-7, with TRBD1 matching over 9 bases. Germline values: CDR1 MNHNS, CDR2 SASEGT. V lost 6 bases and J lost 2; bases outside the gene matches: 8. CDR3 length equals 15 residues. CDR3 sequence reads: CASSAKGQGPYEQYF. In DNA form, the CDR3 reads TGTGCCAGCAGCGCTAAGGGACAGGGCCCCTACGAGCAGTACTTC.

Of note for this clonotype: A much bigger clone sits one base away, suggesting this may be a read error. The CDR3 sequence: CATSRDPEVAETQYF. In DNA form, the CDR3 reads TGTGCCACCAGCAGAGATCCAGAGGTTGCGGAGACCCAGTACTTC. The chain has TRBV15 and TRBJ2-5; D remains ambiguous. V lost 0 bases and J lost 5, with 13 bases in between. CDR3 length: 15 amino acids. Looked up from germline, CDR1 is LNHNV and CDR2 is YYDKDF (reference sequence). The full variable domain, its missing parts supplied by reference TRBV15 and TRBJ2-5, is DAMVIQNPRYQVTQFGKPVTLSCSQTLNHNVMYWYQQKSSQAPKLLFHYYDKDFNNEADTPDNFQSRRPNTSFCFLDIRSPGLGDTAMYLCATSRDPEVAETQYFGPGTRLLVL.

This clonotype showed up just a few times. The chain joins TRBV28 to TRBJ2-4, with TRBD2 matching 8 bases. With V trimmed by 5 bases and J by 3 bases, 6 bases remained unmatched. CDR1 is MDHEN and CDR2 is SYDVKM in the germline V gene. The CDR3 has 15 residues. CDR3 in amino acids: CASSIPAGGKNIQYF. Written as DNA, the CDR3 is TGTGCCAGCAGTATCCCGGCGGGAGGCAAAAACATTCAGTACTTC.

This clonotype was observed a handful of times. The chain links TRBV19 to TRBJ1-6; D is perhaps TRBD1 (5 bases). Germline CDR1 is LNHDA and CDR2 is SQIVND (reference sequence). The CDR3 length is 15 residues. V was shortened by 3 bases and J by 10 bases, with 16 bases between the two germline ends. CDR3 in amino acids: CASSMEGQGSSPLHF. For the CDR3, the DNA is TGTGCCAGTAGTATGGAAGGGCAGGGAAGCTCACCCCTCCACTTT.

The chain couples TRBV7-9 to TRBJ2-1; D is undetermined. V lost 3 bases, J lost 5 bases, and 8 bases lay in between. This CDR3 is 13 amino acids long. Germline V CDR1 and CDR2: SEHNR, FQNEAQ (reference sequence). CDR3 in DNA: TGTGCCAGCAGCTTTAGGTTTCACAATGAGCAGTTCTTC. Encoded protein: CASSFRFHNEQFF.

This clonotype was recorded many times. This sequence joins TRBV14 and TRBJ2-7; maybe TRBD2 (5 bases). The CDR3 contains 17 residues. The V end lost 0 bases, the J end lost 6 bases, and 21 bases lay between the germline ends. CDR1 and CDR2 (germline): SGHDN, FVKESK. The CDR3 region is CASSQDLRGLRVSEQYF. CDR3 in DNA: TGTGCCAGCAGCCAAGATCTGCGCGGGTTGAGGGTCTCCGAGCAGTACTTC.